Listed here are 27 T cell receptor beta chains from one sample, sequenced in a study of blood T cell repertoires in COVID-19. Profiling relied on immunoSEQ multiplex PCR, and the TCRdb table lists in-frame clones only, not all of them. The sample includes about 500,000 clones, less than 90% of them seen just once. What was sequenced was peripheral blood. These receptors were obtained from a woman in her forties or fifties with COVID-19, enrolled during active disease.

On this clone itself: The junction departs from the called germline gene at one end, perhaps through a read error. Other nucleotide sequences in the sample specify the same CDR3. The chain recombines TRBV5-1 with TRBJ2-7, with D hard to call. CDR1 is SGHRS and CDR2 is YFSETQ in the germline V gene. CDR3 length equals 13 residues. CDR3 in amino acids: CASSLNRAYEQYF. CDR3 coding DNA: TGCGCCAGTAGCTTGAACAGAGCCTACGAGCAGTACTTC.

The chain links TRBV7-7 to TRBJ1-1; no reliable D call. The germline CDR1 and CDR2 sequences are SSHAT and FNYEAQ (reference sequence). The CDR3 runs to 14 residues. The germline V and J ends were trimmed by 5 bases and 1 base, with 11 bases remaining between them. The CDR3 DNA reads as TGTGCCAGCAGCCCAGGAGCGGGGAACACTGAAGCTTTCTTT. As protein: CASSPGAGNTEAFF. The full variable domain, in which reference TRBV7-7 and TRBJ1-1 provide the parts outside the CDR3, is GAGVSQSPRYKVTKRGQDVTLRCDPISSHATLYWYQQALGQGPEFLTYFNYEAQPDKSGLPSDRFSAERPEGSISTLTIQRTEQRDSAMYRCASSPGAGNTEAFFGQGTRLTVV.

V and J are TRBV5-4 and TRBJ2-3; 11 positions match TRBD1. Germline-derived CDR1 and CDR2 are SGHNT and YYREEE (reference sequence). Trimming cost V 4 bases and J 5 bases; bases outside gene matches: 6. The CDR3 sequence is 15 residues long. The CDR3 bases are TGTGCCAGCAGCCAGGACAGGGGGCTCAGAGATACGCAGTATTTT. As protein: CASSQDRGLRDTQYF.

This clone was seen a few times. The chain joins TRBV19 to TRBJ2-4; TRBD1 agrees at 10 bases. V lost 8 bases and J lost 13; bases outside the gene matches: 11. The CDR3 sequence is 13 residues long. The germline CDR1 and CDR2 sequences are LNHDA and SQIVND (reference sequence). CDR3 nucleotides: TGTGCCAGTGAAAATCTTGACAGGGGGCGACAGTACTTC. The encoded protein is CASENLDRGRQYF.

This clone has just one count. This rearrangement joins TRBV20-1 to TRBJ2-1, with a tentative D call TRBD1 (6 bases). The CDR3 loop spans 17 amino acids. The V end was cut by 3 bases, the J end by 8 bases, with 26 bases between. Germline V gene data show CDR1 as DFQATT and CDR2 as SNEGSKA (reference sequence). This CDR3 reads CSASPPVQGVSGDEQFF. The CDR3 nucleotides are TGCAGTGCTAGTCCCCCCGTACAGGGAGTGTCCGGGGATGAGCAGTTCTTC.

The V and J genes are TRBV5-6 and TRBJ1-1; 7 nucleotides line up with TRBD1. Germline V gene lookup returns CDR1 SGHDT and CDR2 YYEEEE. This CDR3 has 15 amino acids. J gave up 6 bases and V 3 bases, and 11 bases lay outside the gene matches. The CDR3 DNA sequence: TGTGCCAGCAGCTCGTTGACAGGGAGACTCTCTGAAGCTTTCTTT. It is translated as CASSSLTGRLSEAFF.

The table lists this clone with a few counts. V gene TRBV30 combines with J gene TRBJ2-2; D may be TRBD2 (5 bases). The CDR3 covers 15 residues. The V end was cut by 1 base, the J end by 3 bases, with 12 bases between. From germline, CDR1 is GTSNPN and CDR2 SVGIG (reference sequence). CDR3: CAWSGRSGDTGELFF. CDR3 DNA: TGTGCCTGGAGTGGGAGGAGTGGGGACACCGGGGAGCTGTTTTTT.

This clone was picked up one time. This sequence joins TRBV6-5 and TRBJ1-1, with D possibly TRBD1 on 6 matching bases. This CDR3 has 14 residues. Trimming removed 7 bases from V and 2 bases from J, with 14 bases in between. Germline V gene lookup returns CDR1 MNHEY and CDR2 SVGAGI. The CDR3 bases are TGTGCCAGCAACCCCGGACAGACTAACACTGAAGCTTTCTTT. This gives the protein CASNPGQTNTEAFF.

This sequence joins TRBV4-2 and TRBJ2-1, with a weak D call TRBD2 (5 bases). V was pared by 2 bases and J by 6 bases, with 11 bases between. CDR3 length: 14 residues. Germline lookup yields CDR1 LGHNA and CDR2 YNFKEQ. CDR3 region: CASSQSGLANEQFF. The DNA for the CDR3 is TGTGCCAGCAGCCAATCTGGGCTAGCCAATGAGCAGTTCTTC.

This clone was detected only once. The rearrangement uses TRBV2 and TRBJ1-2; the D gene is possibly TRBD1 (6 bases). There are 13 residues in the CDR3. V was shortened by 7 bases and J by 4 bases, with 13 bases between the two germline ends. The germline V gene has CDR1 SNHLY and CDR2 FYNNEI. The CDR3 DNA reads TGTGCCAGCAAGGACAGCTACAGCTATGGCTACACCTTC. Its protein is CASKDSYSYGYTF.

DNA of the CDR3: TGTGCCAGCACCAAAAAAGGGGGCCCATACAATGAGCAGTTCTTC. It codes for CASTKKGGPYNEQFF. The V call is TRBV7-2, the J call TRBJ2-1, with 7 bases fitting TRBD1. Germline CDR1 is SGHTA and CDR2 is FQGNSA. The CDR3 length is 15 residues. V shed 7 bases and J 4 bases; nucleotides not matched to a gene: 10.

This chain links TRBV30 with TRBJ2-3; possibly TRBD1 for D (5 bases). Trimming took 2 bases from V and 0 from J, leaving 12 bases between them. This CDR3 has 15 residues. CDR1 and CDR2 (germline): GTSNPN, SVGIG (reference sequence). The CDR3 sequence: CAWSRGPLSTDTQYF. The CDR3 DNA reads TGTGCCTGGAGTAGGGGCCCCTTAAGCACAGATACGCAGTATTTT.

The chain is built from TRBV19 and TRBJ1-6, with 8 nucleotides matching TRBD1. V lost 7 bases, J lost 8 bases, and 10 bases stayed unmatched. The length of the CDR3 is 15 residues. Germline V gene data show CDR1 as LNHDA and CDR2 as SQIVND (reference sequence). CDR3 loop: CASTAPGGIDSPLHF. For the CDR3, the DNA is TGTGCCAGTACAGCGCCAGGGGGCATAGATTCACCCCTCCACTTT.

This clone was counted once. CDR3 coding DNA: TGTGCCAGCAGCTCGTCAGGGGGTCCGGACACTGAAGCTTTCTTT. This encodes CASSSSGGPDTEAFF. The chain uses TRBV13 and TRBJ1-1; 7 positions match TRBD1. CDR3 length: 15 residues. V was pared by 4 bases and J by 3 bases, with 8 bases of the junction left unmatched. Per the germline V gene, CDR1 is PRHDT and CDR2 is FYEKMQ (reference sequence).

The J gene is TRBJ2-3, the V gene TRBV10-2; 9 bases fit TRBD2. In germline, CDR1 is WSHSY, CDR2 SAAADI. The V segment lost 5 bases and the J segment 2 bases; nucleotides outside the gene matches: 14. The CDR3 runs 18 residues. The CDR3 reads CASSLQAQRGANTDTQYF. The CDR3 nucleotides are TGCGCCAGCAGTCTCCAAGCTCAGCGGGGGGCCAACACAGATACGCAGTATTTT.

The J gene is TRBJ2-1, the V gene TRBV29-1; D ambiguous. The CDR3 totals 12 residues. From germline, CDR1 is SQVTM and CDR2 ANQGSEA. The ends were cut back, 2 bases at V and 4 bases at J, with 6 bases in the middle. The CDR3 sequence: CSVELRYNEQFF. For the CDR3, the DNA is TGCAGCGTTGAACTCAGGTACAATGAGCAGTTCTTC.

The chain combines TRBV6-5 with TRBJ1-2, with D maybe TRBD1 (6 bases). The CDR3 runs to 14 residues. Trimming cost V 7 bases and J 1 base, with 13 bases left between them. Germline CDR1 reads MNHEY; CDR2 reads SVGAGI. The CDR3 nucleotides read TGTGCCAGCACAAATCAGGGGCGTAACTATGGCTACACCTTC. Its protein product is CASTNQGRNYGYTF.

The chain's CDR3 is CASSPRTGAPGNEQFF. The DNA of the CDR3 is TGTGCCAGCAGCCCGAGGACAGGGGCCCCGGGCAATGAGCAGTTCTTC. The chain carries TRBV11-2 and TRBJ2-1, with TRBD1 identical over 9 bases. The CDR3 contains 16 residues. The V segment lost 5 bases and the J segment 6 bases; nucleotides outside the gene matches: 11. Germline assignment: CDR1 SGHAT and CDR2 FQNNGV. Based on the CDR3 plus reference TRBV11-2 and TRBJ2-1, the full variable domain is EAGVAQSPRYKIIEKRQSVAFWCNPISGHATLYWYQQILGQGPKLLIQFQNNGVVDDSQLPKDRFSAERLKGVDSTLKIQPAKLEDSAVYLCASSPRTGAPGNEQFFGPGTRLTVL.

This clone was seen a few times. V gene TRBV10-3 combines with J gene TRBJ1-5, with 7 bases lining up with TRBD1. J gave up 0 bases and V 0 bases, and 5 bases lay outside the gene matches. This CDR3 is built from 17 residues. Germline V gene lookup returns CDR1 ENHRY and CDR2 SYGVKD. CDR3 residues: CAISESAAGGSNQPQHF. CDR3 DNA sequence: TGTGCCATCAGTGAGTCGGCGGCAGGGGGTAGCAATCAGCCCCAGCATTTT.

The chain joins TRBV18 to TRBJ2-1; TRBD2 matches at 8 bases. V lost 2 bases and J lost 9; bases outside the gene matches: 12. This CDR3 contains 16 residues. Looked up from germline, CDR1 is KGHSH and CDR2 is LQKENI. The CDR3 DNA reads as TGTGCCAGCTCACCAGTCATGACGGGGGGGCGAGTTGAGCAGTTCTTC. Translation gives CASSPVMTGGRVEQFF.

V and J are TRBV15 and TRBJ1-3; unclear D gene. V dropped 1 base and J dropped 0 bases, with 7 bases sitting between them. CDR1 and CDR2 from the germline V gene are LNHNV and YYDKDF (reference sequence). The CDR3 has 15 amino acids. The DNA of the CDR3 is TGTGCCACCAGCAGAGGACGGGTCTCTGGAAACACCATATATTTT. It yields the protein CATSRGRVSGNTIYF. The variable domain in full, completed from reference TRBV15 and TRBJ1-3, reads DAMVIQNPRYQVTQFGKPVTLSCSQTLNHNVMYWYQQKSSQAPKLLFHYYDKDFNNEADTPDNFQSRRPNTSFCFLDIRSPGLGDTAMYLCATSRGRVSGNTIYFGEGSWLTVV.

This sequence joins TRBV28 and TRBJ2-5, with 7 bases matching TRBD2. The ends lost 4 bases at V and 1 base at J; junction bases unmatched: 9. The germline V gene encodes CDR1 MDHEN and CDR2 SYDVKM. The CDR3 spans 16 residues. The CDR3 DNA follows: TGTGCCAGCAGTTCCCCCAGGGAGGGACTCCAAGAGACCCAGTACTTC. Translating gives CASSSPREGLQETQYF.

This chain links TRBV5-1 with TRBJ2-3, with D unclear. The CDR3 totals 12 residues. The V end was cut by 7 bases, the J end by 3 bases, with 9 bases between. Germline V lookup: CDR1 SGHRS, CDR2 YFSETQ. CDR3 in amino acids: CASGSATDTQYF. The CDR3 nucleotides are TGCGCCAGCGGCTCAGCGACAGATACGCAGTATTTT.

CDR3 region: CASSLSGDYEQYF. The CDR3 DNA follows: TGTGCCAGCAGCCTCAGTGGAGACTACGAGCAGTACTTC. This chain connects TRBV28 to TRBJ2-7; D unresolved. This CDR3 comprises 13 residues. Germline lookup yields CDR1 MDHEN and CDR2 SYDVKM. Trimming stripped 6 bases from V and 3 bases from J, with 12 bases between.

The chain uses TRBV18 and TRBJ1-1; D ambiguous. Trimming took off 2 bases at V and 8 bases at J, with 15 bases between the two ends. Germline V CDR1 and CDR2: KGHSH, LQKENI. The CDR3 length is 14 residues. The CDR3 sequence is CASSPTAEVEEAFF. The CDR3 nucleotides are TGTGCCAGCTCACCAACGGCAGAGGTTGAAGAAGCTTTCTTT.

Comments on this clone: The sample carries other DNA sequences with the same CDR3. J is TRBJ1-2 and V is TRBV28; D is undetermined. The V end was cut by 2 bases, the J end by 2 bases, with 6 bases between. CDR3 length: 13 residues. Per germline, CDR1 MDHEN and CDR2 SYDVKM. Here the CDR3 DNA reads TGTGCCAGCAGTTTAGGAGGGAACTATGGCTACACCTTC. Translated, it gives CASSLGGNYGYTF.

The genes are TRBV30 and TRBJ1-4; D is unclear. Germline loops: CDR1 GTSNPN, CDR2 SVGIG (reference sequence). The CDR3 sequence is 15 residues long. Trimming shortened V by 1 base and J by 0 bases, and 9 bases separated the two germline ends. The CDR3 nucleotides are TGTGCCTGGAGTGAGTACGGGGCAACTAATGAAAAACTGTTTTTT. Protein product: CAWSEYGATNEKLFF.